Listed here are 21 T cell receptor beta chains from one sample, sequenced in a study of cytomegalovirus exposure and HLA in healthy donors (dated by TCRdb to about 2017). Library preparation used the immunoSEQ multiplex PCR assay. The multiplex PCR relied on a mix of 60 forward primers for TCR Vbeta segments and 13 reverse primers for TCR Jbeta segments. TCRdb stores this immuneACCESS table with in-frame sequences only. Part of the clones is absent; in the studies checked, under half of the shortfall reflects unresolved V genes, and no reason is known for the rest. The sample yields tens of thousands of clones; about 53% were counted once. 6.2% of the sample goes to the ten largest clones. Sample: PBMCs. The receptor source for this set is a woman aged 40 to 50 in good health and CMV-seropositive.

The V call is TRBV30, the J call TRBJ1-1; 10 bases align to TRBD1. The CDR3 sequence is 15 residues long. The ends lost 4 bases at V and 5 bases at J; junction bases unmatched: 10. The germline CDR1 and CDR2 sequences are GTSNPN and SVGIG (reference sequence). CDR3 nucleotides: TGTGCCTGGACCTTAGTGACAGGGGGCAGAACTGAAGCTTTCTTT. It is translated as CAWTLVTGGRTEAFF.

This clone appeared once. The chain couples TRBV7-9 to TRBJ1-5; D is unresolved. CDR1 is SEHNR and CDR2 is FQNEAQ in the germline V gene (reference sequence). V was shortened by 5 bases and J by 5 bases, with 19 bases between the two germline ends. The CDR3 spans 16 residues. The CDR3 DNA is TGTGCCAGCAGCCCCAGCGGAGCCCGTGAAGATCAGCCCCAGCATTTT. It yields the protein CASSPSGAREDQPQHF.

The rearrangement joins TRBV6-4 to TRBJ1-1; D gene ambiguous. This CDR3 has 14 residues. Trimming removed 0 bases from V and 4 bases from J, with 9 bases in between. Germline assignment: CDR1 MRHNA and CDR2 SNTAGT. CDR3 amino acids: CASSDSEESTEAFF. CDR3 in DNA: TGTGCCAGCAGTGACTCCGAAGAGTCCACTGAAGCTTTCTTT.

CDR3 protein: CASSQPLPGLGEKLFF. CDR3 nucleotide sequence: TGCGCCAGCAGCCAACCACTACCGGGATTGGGTGAAAAACTGTTTTTT. The gene calls are TRBV4-1 and TRBJ1-4, with no clear D. Germline lookup yields CDR1 MGHRA and CDR2 YSYEKL. This CDR3 has 16 residues. V was clipped by 2 bases and J by 7 bases, with 17 bases between them.

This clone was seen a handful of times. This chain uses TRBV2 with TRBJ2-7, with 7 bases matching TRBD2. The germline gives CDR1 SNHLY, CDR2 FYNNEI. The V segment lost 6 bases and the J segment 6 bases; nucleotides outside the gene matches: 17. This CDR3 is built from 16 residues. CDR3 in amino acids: CASRPMRLAENLEQYF. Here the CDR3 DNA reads TGTGCCAGCAGGCCGATGCGGCTAGCGGAGAACCTCGAGCAGTACTTC.

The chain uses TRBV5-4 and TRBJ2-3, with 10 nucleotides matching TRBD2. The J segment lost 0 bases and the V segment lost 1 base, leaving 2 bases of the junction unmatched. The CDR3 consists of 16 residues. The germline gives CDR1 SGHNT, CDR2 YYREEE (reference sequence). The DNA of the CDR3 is TGTGCCAGCAGCTTGCCACTAGCGGGGAGCACAGATACGCAGTATTTT. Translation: CASSLPLAGSTDTQYF.

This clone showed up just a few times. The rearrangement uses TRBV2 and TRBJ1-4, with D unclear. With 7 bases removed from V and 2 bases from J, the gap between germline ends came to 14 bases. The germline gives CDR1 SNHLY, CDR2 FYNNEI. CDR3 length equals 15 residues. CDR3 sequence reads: CASNRQDATNEKLFF. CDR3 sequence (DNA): TGTGCCAGCAATCGGCAGGATGCGACTAATGAAAAACTGTTTTTT.

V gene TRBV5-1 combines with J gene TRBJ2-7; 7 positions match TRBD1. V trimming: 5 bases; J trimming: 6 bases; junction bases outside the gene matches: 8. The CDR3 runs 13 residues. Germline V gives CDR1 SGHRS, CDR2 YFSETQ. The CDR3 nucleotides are TGCGCCAGCAGGGTCACAGGGGACGGCGAGCAGTACTTC. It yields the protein CASRVTGDGEQYF.

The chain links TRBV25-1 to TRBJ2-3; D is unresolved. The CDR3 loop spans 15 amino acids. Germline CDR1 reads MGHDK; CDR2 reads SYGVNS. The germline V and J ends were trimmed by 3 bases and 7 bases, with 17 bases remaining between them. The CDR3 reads CASSDTGPGTNTQYF. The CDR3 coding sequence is TGTGCCAGCAGTGATACGGGTCCTGGAACGAATACGCAGTATTTT.

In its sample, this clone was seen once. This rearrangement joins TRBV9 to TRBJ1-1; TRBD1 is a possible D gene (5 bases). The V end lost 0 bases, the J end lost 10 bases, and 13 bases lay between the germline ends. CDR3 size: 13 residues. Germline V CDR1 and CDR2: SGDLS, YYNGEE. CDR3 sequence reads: CASSVVSGGRAFF. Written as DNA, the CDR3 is TGTGCCAGCAGCGTAGTAAGCGGGGGAAGAGCTTTCTTT.

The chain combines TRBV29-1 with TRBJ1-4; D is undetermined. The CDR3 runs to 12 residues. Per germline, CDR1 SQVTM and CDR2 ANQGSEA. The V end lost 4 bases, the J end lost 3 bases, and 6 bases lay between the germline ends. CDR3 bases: TGCAGCGTTGGCCACTCTAATGAAAAACTGTTTTTT. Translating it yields CSVGHSNEKLFF.

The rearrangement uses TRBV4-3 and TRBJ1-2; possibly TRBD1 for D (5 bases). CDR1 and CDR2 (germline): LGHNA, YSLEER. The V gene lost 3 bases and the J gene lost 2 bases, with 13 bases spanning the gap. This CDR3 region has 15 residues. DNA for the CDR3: TGCGCCAGCAGCCAGGGGGGGATAGGGAACTATGGCTACACCTTC. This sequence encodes CASSQGGIGNYGYTF.

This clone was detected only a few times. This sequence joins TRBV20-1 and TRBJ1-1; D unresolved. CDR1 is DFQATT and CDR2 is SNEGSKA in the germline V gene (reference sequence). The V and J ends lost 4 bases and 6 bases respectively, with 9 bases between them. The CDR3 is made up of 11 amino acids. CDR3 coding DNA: TGCAGTGCTACTGAGGGCCCTGAAGCTTTCTTT. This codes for CSATEGPEAFF.

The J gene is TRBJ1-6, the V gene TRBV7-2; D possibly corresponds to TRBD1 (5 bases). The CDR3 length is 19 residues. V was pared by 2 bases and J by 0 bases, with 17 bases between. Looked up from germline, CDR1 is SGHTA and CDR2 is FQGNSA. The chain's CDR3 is CASSLWGYLGGSYNSPLHF. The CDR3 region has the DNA TGTGCCAGCAGCTTATGGGGTTATTTGGGGGGCTCCTATAATTCACCCCTCCACTTT.

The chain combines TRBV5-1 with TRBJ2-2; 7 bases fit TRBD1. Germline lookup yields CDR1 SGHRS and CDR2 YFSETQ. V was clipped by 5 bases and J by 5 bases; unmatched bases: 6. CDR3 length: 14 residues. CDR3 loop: CASRWTGSTGELFF. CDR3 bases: TGCGCCAGCAGATGGACAGGCAGTACCGGGGAGCTGTTTTTT.

DNA for the CDR3: TGTGCCAGCAGTCTCGGGGGGTCCCAAGAGACCCAGTACTTC. Its protein product is CASSLGGSQETQYF. The chain couples TRBV28 to TRBJ2-5, with 7 bases fitting TRBD2. Germline values: CDR1 MDHEN, CDR2 SYDVKM. This CDR3 spans 14 amino acids. After removal of 5 bases from V and 1 base from J, the junction contained 4 bases not matched to a gene.

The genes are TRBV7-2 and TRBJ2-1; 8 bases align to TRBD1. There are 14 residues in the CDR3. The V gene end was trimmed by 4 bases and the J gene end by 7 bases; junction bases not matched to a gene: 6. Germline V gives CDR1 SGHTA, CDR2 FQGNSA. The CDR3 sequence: CASSYGQGRNEQFF. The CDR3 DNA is TGTGCCAGCAGCTATGGACAGGGCAGGAATGAGCAGTTCTTC. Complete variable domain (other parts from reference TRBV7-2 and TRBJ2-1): GAGVSQSPSNKVTEKGKDVELRCDPISGHTALYWYRQSLGQGLEFLIYFQGNSAPDKSGLPSDRFSAERTGGSVSTLTIQRTQQEDSAVYLCASSYGQGRNEQFFGPGTRLTVL.

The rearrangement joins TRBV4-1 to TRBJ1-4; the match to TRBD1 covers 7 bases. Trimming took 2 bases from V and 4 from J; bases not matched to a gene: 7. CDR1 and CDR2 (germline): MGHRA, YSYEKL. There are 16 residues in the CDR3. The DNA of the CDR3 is TGCGCCAGCAGCCAACCCGGGACAGCCATTAATGAAAAACTGTTTTTT. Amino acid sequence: CASSQPGTAINEKLFF.

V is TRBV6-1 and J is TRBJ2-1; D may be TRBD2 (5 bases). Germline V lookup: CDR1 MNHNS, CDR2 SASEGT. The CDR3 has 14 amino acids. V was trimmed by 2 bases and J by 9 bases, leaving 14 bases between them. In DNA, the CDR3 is TGTGCCAGCAGTGAATTCGCTAGCCGTCTTGAGCAGTTCTTC. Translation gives CASSEFASRLEQFF.

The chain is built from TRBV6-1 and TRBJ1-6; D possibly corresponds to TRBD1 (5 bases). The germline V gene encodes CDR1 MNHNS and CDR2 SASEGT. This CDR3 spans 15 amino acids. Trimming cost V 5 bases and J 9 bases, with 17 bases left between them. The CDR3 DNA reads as TGTGCCAGCAGTATTCCAGGGTGGCGAGGTTCACCCCTCCACTTT. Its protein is CASSIPGWRGSPLHF.

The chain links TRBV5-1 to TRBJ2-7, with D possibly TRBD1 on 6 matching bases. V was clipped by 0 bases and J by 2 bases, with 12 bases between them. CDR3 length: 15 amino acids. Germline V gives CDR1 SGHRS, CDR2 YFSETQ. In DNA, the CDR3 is TGCGCCAGCAGCTTGGTGACAGGTGGTACCTACGAGCAGTACTTC. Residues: CASSLVTGGTYEQYF. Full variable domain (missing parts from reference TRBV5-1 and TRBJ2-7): KAGVTQTPRYLIKTRGQQVTLSCSPISGHRSVSWYQQTPGQGLQFLFEYFSETQRNKGNFPGRFSGRQFSNSRSEMNVSTLELGDSALYLCASSLVTGGTYEQYFGPGTRLTVT.